The 15 T cell receptor beta chains presented below share a single source sample, sequenced in a study of blood T cell repertoires in COVID-19. Assay used: immunoSEQ multiplex PCR; TCRdb lists only in-frame clones, some missing. The table has under 85,000 clones, about four fifths seen once. The sample was peripheral blood. The receptors were gathered from a man in his fifties with COVID-19, enrolled during active disease.

CDR3 region: CATQGGEGRTGELFF. CDR3 nucleotide sequence: TGTGCCACCCAAGGGGGCGAGGGGAGGACCGGGGAGCTGTTTTTT. The rearrangement uses TRBV6-5 and TRBJ2-2; perhaps TRBD1 as D (7 bases). The CDR3 length is 15 residues. CDR1 is MNHEY, CDR2 SVGAGI, per germline. The V gene lost 10 bases and the J gene lost 5 bases, with 20 bases spanning the gap.

This clone was seen only once. The chain couples TRBV7-8 to TRBJ2-1, with 8 bases matching TRBD2. There are 20 residues in the CDR3. Per germline, CDR1 SGHVS and CDR2 FQNEAQ. With 1 base clipped from V and 4 bases from J, the junction kept 18 bases outside the gene matches. CDR3 protein: CASSLVRGGRRKALYNEQFF. The DNA of the CDR3 is TGTGCCAGCAGCTTAGTGCGCGGGGGGCGCCGGAAGGCCTTATACAATGAGCAGTTCTTC.

This sequence joins TRBV5-5 and TRBJ1-5; no clear D. This CDR3 is built from 13 residues. Germline CDR1 is SGHKS and CDR2 is YYEKEE (reference sequence). The V end lost 0 bases, the J end lost 5 bases, and 6 bases lay between the germline ends. CDR3 sequence: CASSLDSDQPQHF. The CDR3 DNA sequence: TGTGCCAGCAGCTTGGACTCGGATCAGCCCCAGCATTTT.

This clone has more than one count but fewer than ten. V is TRBV29-1 and J is TRBJ2-1; D is uncertain. The germline CDR1 and CDR2 sequences are SQVTM and ANQGSEA. This CDR3 contains 13 residues. The germline V and J ends were trimmed by 5 bases and 0 bases, with 8 bases remaining between them. The CDR3 is CSVQSSSYNEQFF. The CDR3 DNA reads as TGCAGCGTTCAATCGAGCTCCTACAATGAGCAGTTCTTC.

The chain combines TRBV3-1 (or the pseudogene TRBV3-2) with TRBJ2-2, with 8 positions matching TRBD2. CDR1 is LGHDT and CDR2 is YNNKEL in the germline V gene (reference sequence). The junction had 13 bases not matched to a gene; V was cut back by 4 bases and J by 6 bases. The length of the CDR3 is 17 residues. Here the CDR3 reads CASSRDEAGAGSGELFF. Here the CDR3 DNA reads TGTGCCAGCAGCCGGGACGAAGCGGGGGCAGGGTCCGGGGAGCTGTTTTTT.

V gene TRBV12-3 or TRBV12-4 combines with J gene TRBJ2-3; D is unclear. The ends were cut back, 5 bases at V and 0 bases at J, with 6 bases in the middle. This CDR3 has 13 amino acids. CDR3 bases: TGTGCCAGCAGTCCTCTCAGCACAGATACGCAGTATTTT. Translated, it gives CASSPLSTDTQYF.

V and J are TRBV3-1 (or the pseudogene TRBV3-2) and TRBJ2-3, with 8 bases matching TRBD1. CDR1 is LGHDT, CDR2 YNNKEL, per germline (reference sequence). This CDR3 spans 16 amino acids. V lost 0 bases, J lost 5 bases, and 7 bases stayed unmatched. The CDR3 reads CASSQDIGQGRDTQYF. The DNA for the CDR3 is TGTGCCAGCAGCCAAGATATCGGACAGGGTAGAGATACGCAGTATTTT.

This clone was detected a few times. The chain couples TRBV11-3 to TRBJ2-2, with D possibly matching TRBD2 (5 bases). The germline CDR1 and CDR2 sequences are SGHNT and YENEEA. Trimming left V 1 base short and J 6 bases short, with 6 bases between. The CDR3 sequence is 13 residues long. Here the CDR3 reads CASSLGLPGELFF. Written as DNA, the CDR3 is TGTGCCAGCAGCTTAGGACTACCCGGGGAGCTGTTTTTT. The whole variable domain, remainder taken from reference TRBV11-3 and TRBJ2-2, is EAGVVQSPRYKIIEKKQPVAFWCNPISGHNTLYWYLQNLGQGPELLIRYENEEAVDDSQLPKDRFSAERLKGVDSTLKIQPAELGDSAVYLCASSLGLPGELFFGEGSRLTVL.

This chain connects TRBV3-1 (or the pseudogene TRBV3-2) to TRBJ2-5; no reliable D call. CDR1 and CDR2 from the germline V gene are LGHDT and YNNKEL (reference sequence). Trimming removed 2 bases at V and 5 bases at J, with 3 bases between. This CDR3 is built from 11 residues. As DNA, the CDR3 is TGTGCCAGCAGCCAACTGGAGACCCAGTACTTC. Its translation: CASSQLETQYF.

This chain joins TRBV28 and TRBJ1-1; 7 bases agree with TRBD1. CDR3 length: 12 residues. Germline-derived CDR1 and CDR2 are MDHEN and SYDVKM. The trim removed 10 bases at V and 4 bases at J, leaving 6 bases unmatched. CDR3 bases: TGTGCCACCCAGGGGGAGGTCACTGAAGCTTTCTTT. Protein product: CATQGEVTEAFF.

This clone was seen once. The chain has TRBV14 and TRBJ2-3; D might be TRBD2 (7 bases). The V end was cut by 4 bases, the J end by 4 bases, with 21 bases between. The V gene's germline CDR1 is SGHDN and CDR2 FVKESK. The CDR3 consists of 17 residues. CDR3: CASSPPMGGGLADTQYF. For the CDR3, the DNA is TGTGCCAGCAGCCCCCCTATGGGGGGGGGCCTAGCAGATACGCAGTATTTT.

V is TRBV6-5 and J is TRBJ2-7; 8 bases align to TRBD1. This CDR3 is built from 14 residues. V was clipped by 6 bases and J by 4 bases; unmatched bases: 8. Germline V gene lookup returns CDR1 MNHEY and CDR2 SVGAGI. The CDR3 coding sequence is TGTGCCAGCAGGAGGGACAGGTGGGGATACGAGCAGTACTTC. This encodes CASRRDRWGYEQYF.

A single count supports this clone. The chain recombines TRBV12-3 or TRBV12-4 with TRBJ1-1; 9 bases match TRBD1. Unmatched junction bases numbered 3, after V lost 8 bases and J lost 5 bases. The CDR3 contains 12 residues. CDR3 amino acids: CASETGGTEAFF. The CDR3 DNA reads TGTGCCAGCGAGACAGGGGGGACTGAAGCTTTCTTT.

The chain employs TRBV14 and TRBJ2-4, with a tentative D call TRBD1 (5 bases). The CDR3 is made up of 14 amino acids. V dropped 4 bases and J dropped 4 bases, with 11 bases sitting between them. Germline CDR1 reads SGHDN; CDR2 reads FVKESK. CDR3 DNA: TGTGCCAGCAGCCTCCAGGGTAGAAAAAACATTCAGTACTTC. Amino acid sequence: CASSLQGRKNIQYF.

This clone was recorded a few times. The genes are TRBV5-4 and TRBJ1-3; D remains ambiguous. Looked up from germline, CDR1 is SGHNT and CDR2 is YYREEE (reference sequence). This CDR3 has 14 residues. V lost 3 bases to trimming and J lost 3 bases, with 10 bases between them. This chain's CDR3 is CASSSGVVGNTIYF. The CDR3 bases are TGTGCCAGCAGCTCCGGGGTTGTTGGAAACACCATATATTTT. Looking up the rest from reference TRBV5-4 and TRBJ1-3 gives the full variable domain: ETGVTQSPTHLIKTRGQQVTLRCSSQSGHNTVSWYQQALGQGPQFIFQYYREEENGRGNFPPRFSGLQFPNYSSELNVNALELDDSALYLCASSSGVVGNTIYFGEGSWLTVV.